A selection of T cell receptor beta chains follows, all from one sample in a study of T cell responses to AZD1222 COVID-19 vaccine. Using immunoSEQ multiplex PCR, the repertoire was profiled, and TCRdb retains in-frame clones only, with some absent. Of some 160,000 clones listed, 93% were seen once; the top ten hold around 0.96%. The source was peripheral blood, collected on day 0 of AZD1222 vaccination. The origin of the receptors is an adult in good health. The CDR3 runs from the conserved cysteine through the conserved F or W. The order of the fields is V gene, D gene, clone size, J gene, CDR3 DNA, CDR3 protein. A D gene is named only where the DNA matches it firmly. Some rows have no size entry. The others give once, few or many, or a class for an expanded clone.

v_gene: TRBV6-2/TRBV6-3; d_gene: -; abundance: -; j_gene: TRBJ1-6; CDR3nt: TGTGCCAGCAGTTACTGGGGGGGAAATTCACCCCTCCACTTT; CDR3aa: CASSYWGGNSPLHF
v_gene: TRBV24-1; d_gene: -; abundance: -; j_gene: TRBJ1-4; CDR3nt: TGTGCCACCAGTGACACTGGGGAGCCTCTGTTTTTT; CDR3aa: CATSDTGEPLFF
v_gene: TRBV2; d_gene: -; abundance: -; j_gene: TRBJ1-5; CDR3nt: TGTGCCAGCAGTGCCCAGGGTTCCTATCAGCCCCAGCATTTT; CDR3aa: CASSAQGSYQPQHF
v_gene: TRBV6-6; d_gene: -; abundance: once; j_gene: TRBJ1-4; CDR3nt: TGTGCCAGCAGTTACGGGGGGGAAAAACTGTTTTTT; CDR3aa: CASSYGGEKLFF
v_gene: TRBV18; d_gene: -; abundance: -; j_gene: TRBJ1-5; CDR3nt: TGTGCCAGCTCACCATCGTTCGGGCGTCCGGCGCCCCAGCATTTT; CDR3aa: CASSPSFGRPAPQHF
v_gene: TRBV18; d_gene: TRBD1; abundance: -; j_gene: TRBJ1-1; CDR3nt: TGTGCCAGCTCACGGACAGGGGTTACTGAAGCTTTCTTT; CDR3aa: CASSRTGVTEAFF
v_gene: TRBV5-1; d_gene: TRBD1; abundance: -; j_gene: TRBJ2-1; CDR3nt: TGCGCCAGCAGCCAACAACAGGGGAGCGGTGAGCAGTTCTTC; CDR3aa: CASSQQQGSGEQFF
v_gene: TRBV14; d_gene: -; abundance: -; j_gene: TRBJ2-3; CDR3nt: TGTGCCAGCAGCCAAGATGGGGTCCGGCCGTATTTT; CDR3aa: CASSQDGVRPYF
v_gene: TRBV18; d_gene: TRBD1; abundance: -; j_gene: TRBJ1-6; CDR3nt: TGTGCCAGCTCACCGTCGAAACAGGGGCATAATTCACCCCTCCACTTT; CDR3aa: CASSPSKQGHNSPLHF
v_gene: TRBV5-1; d_gene: TRBD2; abundance: -; j_gene: TRBJ2-3; CDR3nt: TGCGCCAGCAGCCTCGATCTTCCGGGACTAGCGGGCACAGATACGCAGTATTTT; CDR3aa: CASSLDLPGLAGTDTQYF
v_gene: TRBV4-1; d_gene: TRBD1; abundance: -; j_gene: TRBJ1-2; CDR3nt: TGCGCCAGCAGCAAAGACAGGGGGATCGGTGGCTACACCTTC; CDR3aa: CASSKDRGIGGYTF
v_gene: TRBV5-4; d_gene: -; abundance: -; j_gene: TRBJ2-2; CDR3nt: TGTGCCAGCAGCTTGAAGGGCGCCGGGGAGCTGTTTTTT; CDR3aa: CASSLKGAGELFF
v_gene: TRBV11-2; d_gene: TRBD1; abundance: -; j_gene: TRBJ1-2; CDR3nt: TGTGCCAGCACCACCCGGGACAGCCGTTGGAACTATGGCTACACCTTC; CDR3aa: CASTTRDSRWNYGYTF
v_gene: TRBV5-6; d_gene: -; abundance: -; j_gene: TRBJ1-5; CDR3nt: TGTGCCAGCAGCATCGGCAATCAGCCCCAGCATTTT; CDR3aa: CASSIGNQPQHF
v_gene: TRBV6-5; d_gene: -; abundance: -; j_gene: TRBJ1-1; CDR3nt: TGTGCCAGCAGTTACTCCACGGCCAGGAACACTGAAGCTTTCTTT; CDR3aa: CASSYSTARNTEAFF
v_gene: TRBV7-2; d_gene: -; abundance: few; j_gene: TRBJ2-7; CDR3nt: TGTGCCAGCAGCTTATCCCCGGCAGGCACTTACTTC; CDR3aa: CASSLSPAGTYF
v_gene: TRBV11-3; d_gene: -; abundance: -; j_gene: TRBJ1-1; CDR3nt: TGTGCCAGCAGCAAAAACCTCAAAACTGAAGCTTTCTTT; CDR3aa: CASSKNLKTEAFF
v_gene: TRBV5-4; d_gene: -; abundance: -; j_gene: TRBJ2-7; CDR3nt: TGTGCCAGCAGCCTCCCCGGGAACTACGAGCAGTACTTC; CDR3aa: CASSLPGNYEQYF
v_gene: TRBV19; d_gene: TRBD2; abundance: -; j_gene: TRBJ2-5; CDR3nt: TGTGCCACCAGCGGGGTGCTGTATGAGACCCAGTACTTC; CDR3aa: CATSGVLYETQYF
v_gene: TRBV11-2; d_gene: -; abundance: -; j_gene: TRBJ1-4; CDR3nt: TGTGCCAGCAGCCCTAAACGGGGGCGTACCTCCGGGGAAAAACTGTTTTTT; CDR3aa: CASSPKRGRTSGEKLFF
v_gene: TRBV6-2/TRBV6-3; d_gene: TRBD1; abundance: -; j_gene: TRBJ1-2; CDR3nt: TGTGCCAGCAGTGGACAGGGCTATGGCTACACCTTC; CDR3aa: CASSGQGYGYTF
v_gene: TRBV10-1; d_gene: TRBD1; abundance: -; j_gene: TRBJ1-2; CDR3nt: TGCGCCAGCAGCCCTCATGTCGGGACAGGGATCTATGGCTACACCTTC; CDR3aa: CASSPHVGTGIYGYTF
v_gene: TRBV7-2; d_gene: -; abundance: -; j_gene: TRBJ2-5; CDR3nt: TGTGCCAGCAGCTTAGGACAGGAGACTTGGGCCCAGTACTTC; CDR3aa: CASSLGQETWAQYF
v_gene: TRBV7-9; d_gene: -; abundance: -; j_gene: TRBJ2-7; CDR3nt: TGTGCCAGCAGCTTAGATGAGGAGGAGCCTCTGGCCTCCTACGAGCAGTACTTC; CDR3aa: CASSLDEEEPLASYEQYF
v_gene: TRBV6-5; d_gene: TRBD1; abundance: -; j_gene: TRBJ2-7; CDR3nt: TGTGCCAGCAGTTACTCGATCACAGGGGGTTCTAGCGAGCAGTACTTC; CDR3aa: CASSYSITGGSSEQYF
v_gene: TRBV18; d_gene: -; abundance: -; j_gene: TRBJ2-1; CDR3nt: TGTGCCAGCTCACCACGGGGGGAAGGTCAGTGGTTCTTC; CDR3aa: CASSPRGEGQWFF
v_gene: TRBV5-1; d_gene: -; abundance: -; j_gene: TRBJ1-2; CDR3nt: TGCGCCAGCAGTCCACAGAAAAACTATGGCTACACCTTC; CDR3aa: CASSPQKNYGYTF
v_gene: TRBV7-8; d_gene: -; abundance: -; j_gene: TRBJ1-2; CDR3nt: TGTGCCAGCAGCTCCAGGCCGGCGGGAAACTATGGCTACACCTTC; CDR3aa: CASSSRPAGNYGYTF
v_gene: TRBV4-3; d_gene: -; abundance: -; j_gene: TRBJ2-6; CDR3nt: TGCGCCAGCAGCCAAGGGTCACGGAGTCTGAGGGCCAACGTCCTGACTTTC; CDR3aa: CASSQGSRSLRANVLTF
v_gene: TRBV30; d_gene: TRBD1; abundance: -; j_gene: TRBJ1-4; CDR3nt: TGTGCCTGGAGTATGACAGGGAAGGTACTGTTTTTT; CDR3aa: CAWSMTGKVLFF
v_gene: TRBV7-7; d_gene: TRBD1; abundance: -; j_gene: TRBJ2-1; CDR3nt: TGTGCCAGCAGCCAATGGACAGGGTCATCCGGTGAGCAGTTCTTC; CDR3aa: CASSQWTGSSGEQFF
v_gene: TRBV7-9; d_gene: -; abundance: -; j_gene: TRBJ2-7; CDR3nt: TGTGCCAGCAGCTTCCTAGGTCTTTGGAACGAGCAGTACTTC; CDR3aa: CASSFLGLWNEQYF
v_gene: TRBV9; d_gene: -; abundance: -; j_gene: TRBJ2-5; CDR3nt: TGTGCCAGCAGCGTAGCAGGCTGGGGGGAAGAGACCCAGTACTTC; CDR3aa: CASSVAGWGEETQYF
v_gene: TRBV9; d_gene: TRBD1; abundance: -; j_gene: TRBJ2-1; CDR3nt: TGTGCCAGCAGCGAGAGACCGGACAGGGTGTACAATGAGCAGTTCTTC; CDR3aa: CASSERPDRVYNEQFF
v_gene: TRBV5-1; d_gene: -; abundance: -; j_gene: TRBJ2-7; CDR3nt: TGCGCCAGCAGTGAGATATTCCGGGAGCAGTACTTC; CDR3aa: CASSEIFREQYF
v_gene: TRBV7-2; d_gene: TRBD1; abundance: -; j_gene: TRBJ1-5; CDR3nt: TGTGCCAGCAGCCCAGGGACAGGGGGAAGTCAGCCCCAGCATTTT; CDR3aa: CASSPGTGGSQPQHF
v_gene: TRBV9; d_gene: TRBD1; abundance: -; j_gene: TRBJ2-1; CDR3nt: TGTGCCAGCAGACCCCTAGGACAGGGGGCGGACAATGAGCAGTTCTTC; CDR3aa: CASRPLGQGADNEQFF
v_gene: TRBV21-1; d_gene: -; abundance: -; j_gene: TRBJ1-3; CDR3nt: TGTGCCAGCAGCATCGACTGCGGGGCAACTAATAAATACGGAAACACCATATATTTT; CDR3aa: CASSIDCGATNKYGNTIYF
v_gene: TRBV4-2; d_gene: TRBD1; abundance: -; j_gene: TRBJ2-3; CDR3nt: TGTGCCAGCAGCCAATCATTAGGACAGGGTCTGTTCCTTGGCACAGATACGCAGTATTTT; CDR3aa: CASSQSLGQGLFLGTDTQYF
v_gene: TRBV24-1; d_gene: -; abundance: -; j_gene: TRBJ1-5; CDR3nt: TGTGCCACCAGCTCAATACCGGAAGACAGGTACCAGCCCCAGCATTTT; CDR3aa: CATSSIPEDRYQPQHF
v_gene: TRBV6-6; d_gene: -; abundance: -; j_gene: TRBJ2-7; CDR3nt: TGTGCCAGCAGTTACCTAGCGAGTAGCTCCTACGAGCAGTACTTC; CDR3aa: CASSYLASSSYEQYF
v_gene: TRBV6-6; d_gene: -; abundance: -; j_gene: TRBJ2-1; CDR3nt: TGTGCCAGCAGTTCCTTGCACTACAATGAGCAGTTCTTC; CDR3aa: CASSSLHYNEQFF
v_gene: TRBV24-1; d_gene: -; abundance: -; j_gene: TRBJ1-2; CDR3nt: TGTGCCACCAGTGATTCCGCCATTTCCAGGGGAAACTATGGCTACACCTTC; CDR3aa: CATSDSAISRGNYGYTF
v_gene: TRBV5-1; d_gene: TRBD2; abundance: -; j_gene: TRBJ2-7; CDR3nt: TGCGCCAGCAGCTCAAAACTTCAGCGGGGAAATACCTACGAGCAGTACTTC; CDR3aa: CASSSKLQRGNTYEQYF
v_gene: TRBV5-1; d_gene: -; abundance: -; j_gene: TRBJ1-4; CDR3nt: TGCGCCAGCAGCTTGAAGAGGGCTCCCCACGCAACTAATGAAAAACTGTTTTTT; CDR3aa: CASSLKRAPHATNEKLFF
v_gene: TRBV11-3; d_gene: -; abundance: -; j_gene: TRBJ1-1; CDR3nt: TGTGCCAGCAGCTTGGGGGCCGGCGGCGGCGAGAACACTGAAGCTTTCTTT; CDR3aa: CASSLGAGGGENTEAFF
v_gene: TRBV3-1/TRBV3-2; d_gene: -; abundance: -; j_gene: TRBJ2-2; CDR3nt: TGTGCCAGCAGCCAAGAGGGAAGGTTTGGGGGAAACACCGGGGAGCTGTTTTTT; CDR3aa: CASSQEGRFGGNTGELFF
v_gene: TRBV11-2; d_gene: -; abundance: -; j_gene: TRBJ1-1; CDR3nt: TGTGCCAGCAGCCCCGAGGGGAGGGGGTATACTGAAGCTTTCTTT; CDR3aa: CASSPEGRGYTEAFF
v_gene: TRBV4-3; d_gene: -; abundance: -; j_gene: TRBJ2-7; CDR3nt: TGCGCCAGCAGCCAATACGTACGTTACGAGCAGTACTTC; CDR3aa: CASSQYVRYEQYF
v_gene: TRBV4-2; d_gene: -; abundance: -; j_gene: TRBJ1-2; CDR3nt: TGTGCCAGCAGCCAACCCTATACAGTAAACTATGGCTACACCTTC; CDR3aa: CASSQPYTVNYGYTF
v_gene: TRBV27; d_gene: TRBD1; abundance: -; j_gene: TRBJ1-2; CDR3nt: TGTGCCAGCAGAAAAGGGACAGGAACGGTTAACTATGGCTACACCTTC; CDR3aa: CASRKGTGTVNYGYTF
v_gene: TRBV11-2; d_gene: -; abundance: -; j_gene: TRBJ2-2; CDR3nt: TGTGCCAGCAGCTACCGGGAGCAAACCGGGGAGCTGTTTTTT; CDR3aa: CASSYREQTGELFF
v_gene: TRBV27; d_gene: TRBD1; abundance: -; j_gene: TRBJ2-5; CDR3nt: TGTGCCAGCAGTGTGACAGGGGGAAAGGAGACCCAGTACTTC; CDR3aa: CASSVTGGKETQYF
v_gene: TRBV7-9; d_gene: TRBD1; abundance: -; j_gene: TRBJ1-1; CDR3nt: TGTGCCAGCAGCTTAGGGACGGGACAGGGCGGCACTGAAGCTTTCTTT; CDR3aa: CASSLGTGQGGTEAFF
v_gene: TRBV11-3; d_gene: -; abundance: -; j_gene: TRBJ2-1; CDR3nt: TGTGCCAGCGAAGAACGGGGGCCCAATGAGCAGTTCTTC; CDR3aa: CASEERGPNEQFF
v_gene: TRBV9; d_gene: TRBD1; abundance: -; j_gene: TRBJ1-4; CDR3nt: TGTGCCAGCAGCAGGGGAGGGACAGATAATGAAAAACTGTTTTTT; CDR3aa: CASSRGGTDNEKLFF
v_gene: TRBV5-1; d_gene: -; abundance: -; j_gene: TRBJ2-5; CDR3nt: TGCGCCAGCAGCTTGGGGGGGCCCGGGGAAGAGACCCAGTACTTC; CDR3aa: CASSLGGPGEETQYF
v_gene: TRBV30; d_gene: TRBD1; abundance: -; j_gene: TRBJ1-1; CDR3nt: TGTGCCTGGATGGGCGGACAGGGGCCTCCTGAAGCTTTCTTT; CDR3aa: CAWMGGQGPPEAFF
v_gene: TRBV6-1; d_gene: -; abundance: -; j_gene: TRBJ2-1; CDR3nt: TGTGCCAGCAGTGAGGAGTTGGGTATAGGTCGCCTCTACAATGAGCAGTTCTTC; CDR3aa: CASSEELGIGRLYNEQFF
v_gene: TRBV5-1; d_gene: -; abundance: -; j_gene: TRBJ2-4; CDR3nt: TGCGCCAGCAGCCGGTGGGGGTCCAAAAACATTCAGTACTTC; CDR3aa: CASSRWGSKNIQYF